Below, 31 T cell receptor beta chains from the same sample are listed, as sequenced in a study of tumor-infiltrating lymphocytes in primary liver carcinoma (dated by TCRdb to about 2017). Blood RNA was extracted from unsorted whole blood using TRIzol reagent, and germline DNA was obtained with the DNeasy Blood & Tissue kit. The sequencer was an Illumina HiSeq 2500. TCRbeta-specific cDNA was reverse-transcribed from roughly 500 ng total RNA using a constant-region primer and ProtoScript II reverse transcriptase. Three nested multiplex PCR rounds, following a slightly modified ARM-PCR procedure, were used to build the TCRbeta libraries. Multiplex TRBV1-TRBV30 forward primers and a Cbeta reverse primer were used in the first two PCR rounds, each of which was run for around 9 cycles. The public reads were reanalyzed by TCRdb: fastp trimming at Q25, MiXCR alignment, in-frame beta chains only. All rows with the same CDR3 protein become a single entry with the most common DNA and genes. This sample is represented by approximately 340,000 distinct CDR3 sequences; approximately 64% of them were singletons. The ten largest clones take up about 6.5% of the sample.

Sequencing used peripheral blood. The receptors shown here come from a middle-aged man with primary liver carcinoma and hepatitis B virus infection.

As to this clonotype: This may stem from a read error, because a much larger clone lies one nucleotide away. The chain is built from TRBV4-2 and TRBJ1-1; D ambiguous. Germline V gene lookup returns CDR1 LGHNA and CDR2 YNFKEQ. This CDR3 has 13 residues. CDR3 DNA sequence: TGTGCCACCAGCCAAGAGACTAAGGGAGAAGCTTTCTTT. It encodes CATSQETKGEAFF.

A note on this clonotype: Because the CDR3 is missing its conserved closing phenylalanine or tryptophan, this is likely a read error. The chain joins TRBV29-1 to TRBJ2-1; TRBD2 is a possible D gene (5 bases). V lost 7 bases and J lost 4, with 14 bases in between. Per germline, CDR1 SQVTM and CDR2 ANQGSEA. The CDR3 extends over 13 amino acids. CDR3 sequence: CSAVPDYYNEQFS. CDR3 sequence (DNA): TGCAGCGCCGTACCTGACTATTACAATGAGCAGTTCTCC.

Remarks on this clonotype: One junction end does not reproduce the germline sequence, and a read error may be involved. This sequence joins TRBV11-2 and TRBJ2-5, with no clear D. The CDR3 is 15 amino acids. Germline assignment: CDR1 SGHAT and CDR2 FQNNGV. DNA of the CDR3: TGTGCCAGCAGCTTAGAGTGGCAGCCACATGAGATCCAGTACTTC. Translation gives CASSLEWQPHEIQYF.

On this clonotype itself: The missing conserved phenylalanine or tryptophan at the end of this CDR3 makes a read error likely. The V gene is TRBV29-1, the J gene TRBJ2-1; 8 nucleotides agree with TRBD2. Germline V gene sequence: CDR1 SQVTM, CDR2 ANQGSEA. The length of the CDR3 is 13 residues. The CDR3 region has the DNA TGCAGCGTTGAAACGACTAGCGACAATGACCAGTTCTTG. Amino acid sequence: CSVETTSDNDQFL.

As regards this clonotype: One junction end does not reproduce the germline sequence, and a read error may be involved. V gene TRBV6-1 combines with J gene TRBJ2-2; perhaps D is TRBD1 or TRBD2 (5 bases each). CDR3 length equals 15 residues. The germline gives CDR1 MNHNS, CDR2 SASEGT. The DNA for the CDR3 is TGTGCCTGCAAAACCGGGGCAGAGAACACCGGTGAGCTGTTTTTT. This sequence encodes CACKTGAENTGELFF.

This clonotype was observed at least ten times. The gene calls are TRBV6-2 or TRBV6-3 and TRBJ1-1, with D perhaps TRBD1 (6 bases). There are 14 residues in the CDR3. With 6 bases removed from V and 6 bases from J, the gap between germline ends came to 17 bases. Germline CDR1 reads MNHEY; CDR2 reads SVGEGT. CDR3 nucleotide sequence: TGTGCCAGCAGCGGACAGAGAGTAATCGCTGAAGCTTTCTTT. Translating gives CASSGQRVIAEAFF.

About this clonotype itself: This may be a read error, as it is one base from a much larger clone. Written as DNA, the CDR3 is TGTGCCAGCGGCGAAAACGGACAGGAACAGTTCTTC. Protein sequence: CASGENGQEQFF. V is TRBV6-2 or TRBV6-3 and J is TRBJ2-1, with 7 bases that match TRBD1. Trimming at V came to 8 bases and at J to 13 bases, leaving 11 bases not matched to a gene. The germline V gene has CDR1 MNHEY and CDR2 SVGEGT. The CDR3 spans 12 residues.

This clonotype was observed a handful of times. The rearrangement links TRBV5-4 to TRBJ1-1; D is uncertain. CDR3 length equals 13 residues. Germline CDR1 is SGHNT and CDR2 is YYREEE (reference sequence). Trimming shortened V by 4 bases and J by 5 bases, and 12 bases separated the two germline ends. The DNA for the CDR3 is TGTGCCAGCAGCCCACGTTCCGGGACTGAAGCTTTCTTT. Translated, it gives CASSPRSGTEAFF.

About this clonotype: One junction end does not reproduce the germline sequence, and a read error may be involved. The chain has TRBV12-3 or TRBV12-4 and TRBJ2-7; no definite D call. There are 14 residues in the CDR3. CDR3 sequence (DNA): TGTACCAGCAGTTCCCTATTGGGCCTTTACGATCAGTACTTC. This codes for CTSSSLLGLYDQYF.

Concerning this clonotype: Given a much more abundant clone one base away, this may be a read error. The chain has TRBV6-6 and TRBJ2-3; TRBD2 might be the D (6 bases). The germline V gene has CDR1 MNHNY and CDR2 SVGAGI (reference sequence). The CDR3 loop spans 13 amino acids. Deletions cut 8 bases from V and 4 bases from J, with 13 bases between. The CDR3 loop is CASSGEGPDTQYF. In DNA, the CDR3 is TGTGCCAGCTCGGGGGAAGGGCCAGATACGCAGTATTTT.

This sequence joins TRBV10-2 and TRBJ2-7; no clear D. Germline-derived CDR1 and CDR2 are WSHSY and SAAADI. The CDR3 runs to 13 residues. Trimming pared 7 bases from V and 3 bases from J, leaving 13 bases between. As DNA, the CDR3 is TGCGCCAGCACCCCACAATCTTACTACGAGCAGTACTTC. Its translation is CASTPQSYYEQYF.

Details on this clonotype: A junction boundary mismatches the germline segment, possibly from a read error. Written as DNA, the CDR3 is TGTGGCAGCGGCCGGGACAGAGAGACCCAGTACTTC. It encodes CGSGRDRETQYF. The chain joins TRBV11-2 to TRBJ2-5; 7 nucleotides line up with TRBD1. Germline V CDR1 and CDR2: SGHAT, FQNNGV. CDR3 size: 12 residues.

Turning to this clonotype: The conserved phenylalanine or tryptophan normally closing the CDR3 is absent here, so this likely arose from a read error. The DNA is left out, because the CDR3 cannot be placed on it with certainty; the CDR3 is given as TCRdb lists it. J is TRBJ1-1 and V is TRBV11-1; the D call of TRBD1 is as the table states it, not checked on the DNA. The CDR3 is 13 residues long, ends included. Germline V gives CDR1 SGHAT, CDR2 FQDESV (reference sequence). CDR3 residues: CASSLAQGTEAFL.

To note about this clonotype: A much bigger clone sits one base away, suggesting this may be a read error. The CDR3 DNA sequence: TGCGCCAGCGGCCAAGAAAAAAGGGGATGGACTGAAGCTTTCTTT. This encodes CASGQEKRGWTEAFF. The genes are TRBV4-1 and TRBJ1-1, with D possibly TRBD1 on 5 matching bases. The CDR3 length is 15 residues. Germline CDR1 MGHRA, CDR2 YSYEKL.

This clonotype turned up a few times. The rearrangement links TRBV7-9 to TRBJ2-7; D uncertain. V lost 11 bases and J 3 bases, leaving 11 bases between the germline ends. The CDR3 length is 11 residues. Germline V gives CDR1 SEHNR, CDR2 FQNEAQ (reference sequence). The CDR3 loop is CAVGQDYEQYF. The CDR3 nucleotides are TGTGCCGTAGGGCAGGACTACGAGCAGTACTTC.

A word on this clonotype: One end of the junction varies from germline; a read error may be responsible. The chain has TRBV11-2 and TRBJ2-6, with D possibly TRBD1 on 5 matching bases. The CDR3 spans 15 residues. Looked up from germline, CDR1 is SGHAT and CDR2 is FQNNGV. The CDR3 is CASSTMGSGANALTF. CDR3 DNA sequence: TGTGCCAGCAGCACCATGGGCTCTGGGGCCAACGCCCTGACTTTC.

This clonotype was recorded at least ten times. This chain uses TRBV10-2 with TRBJ2-1; 7 bases agree with TRBD2. Germline assignment: CDR1 WSHSY and CDR2 SAAADI. V gave up 6 bases and J gave up 0 bases; unmatched junction bases: 5. The CDR3 loop spans 15 amino acids. CDR3 protein: CASRLAVSSYNEQFF. CDR3 DNA sequence: TGCGCCAGCAGGCTAGCGGTAAGCTCCTACAATGAGCAGTTCTTC.

The CDR3 sequence: CASSTPGRIAQYF. The CDR3 DNA is TGTGCCAGCAGTACGCCCGGGCGGATAGCCCAGTATTTT. This chain connects TRBV12-3 or TRBV12-4 to TRBJ2-3; D not resolved. The V gene lost 5 bases and the J gene lost 12 bases, with 18 bases spanning the gap. This CDR3 has 13 residues.

This clonotype has ten or more counts. The chain joins TRBV6-5 to TRBJ1-2; D call uncertain. Germline V gene sequence: CDR1 MNHEY, CDR2 SVGAGI. This CDR3 is built from 13 residues. V was clipped by 6 bases and J by 9 bases, with 17 bases between them. The CDR3 coding sequence is TGTGCCAGCAGATATGACCCGACCGGCAGCTACACCTTC. It encodes CASRYDPTGSYTF.

The chain is built from TRBV5-1 and TRBJ2-2; 7 bases map to TRBD2. The germline gives CDR1 SGHRS, CDR2 YFSETQ. Trimming removed 0 bases from V and 2 bases from J; junction bases left unmatched: 4. The CDR3 has 16 residues. The chain's CDR3 is CASSLVLAANTGELFF. CDR3 coding DNA: TGCGCCAGCAGCTTGGTCCTAGCGGCTAACACCGGGGAGCTGTTTTTT.

This clonotype was recorded at least ten times. The chain employs TRBV6-1 and TRBJ1-2; D possibly corresponds to TRBD1 (5 bases). The CDR3 loop spans 13 amino acids. CDR1 is MNHNS and CDR2 is SASEGT in the germline V gene. V was cut by 5 bases and J by 4 bases, with 11 bases left in between. The CDR3 region is CASSPGRTYGYTF. As DNA, the CDR3 is TGTGCCAGCAGTCCGGGACGGACCTATGGCTACACCTTC.

Many counts were recorded for this clonotype. V is TRBV6-5 and J is TRBJ2-3; no reliable D call. Germline V CDR1 and CDR2: MNHEY, SVGAGI. This CDR3 region has 15 residues. V shed 2 bases and J shed 2 bases, with 11 bases lying between them. The CDR3 DNA reads as TGTGCCAGCAGTTACGGTTCCGCTTCCACAGATACGCAGTATTTT. It is translated as CASSYGSASTDTQYF.

CDR3 bases: TGTGCCAGCAGCGACCTCCGGGACGCGCGAATGGGAGAGACCCAGTACTTC. It translates to CASSDLRDARMGETQYF. The J gene is TRBJ2-5, the V gene TRBV3-1; the D call may be TRBD1 or TRBD2 (5 bases each). This CDR3 has 17 amino acids. Trimming cost V 5 bases and J 4 bases, with 23 bases left between them. Germline CDR1 is LGHDT and CDR2 is YNNKEL (reference sequence).

There are many counts of this clonotype. The V call is TRBV6-5, the J call TRBJ1-4; D is unresolved. This CDR3 is 14 amino acids long. Trimming left V 8 bases short and J 0 bases short, with 10 bases between. Looked up from germline, CDR1 is MNHEY and CDR2 is SVGAGI. The CDR3 DNA sequence: TGTGCCAGCCACGGAGGCCCAACTAATGAAAAACTGTTTTTT. Encoded protein: CASHGGPTNEKLFF.

The V and J genes are TRBV5-6 and TRBJ2-7; D not resolved. Germline V lookup: CDR1 SGHDT, CDR2 YYEEEE. The CDR3 spans 19 residues. V lost 3 bases and J 4 bases, leaving 29 bases between the germline ends. The CDR3 loop reads CASSSVVFASPHTSYEQYF. As DNA, the CDR3 is TGTGCCAGCAGCTCAGTGGTCTTCGCGTCGCCCCACACGAGTTACGAGCAGTACTTC.

The chain recombines TRBV11-2 with TRBJ2-1; D gene unclear. The V gene's germline CDR1 is SGHAT and CDR2 FQNNGV. V dropped 9 bases and J dropped 1 base, with 16 bases sitting between them. The CDR3 length is 15 residues. The CDR3 DNA sequence: TGTGCCAGTAGCCTCAGGCTTAGGTCCTACAATGAGCAGTTCTTC. Translated, it gives CASSLRLRSYNEQFF.

This clonotype was seen at least ten times. The CDR3 reads CASREDLTDTQYF. CDR3 nucleotide sequence: TGTGCCAGCAGGGAAGACCTTACAGATACGCAGTATTTT. The chain joins TRBV6-5 to TRBJ2-3; no reliable D call. Germline CDR1 MNHEY, CDR2 SVGAGI. The germline V and J ends were trimmed by 6 bases and 3 bases, with 10 bases remaining between them. The CDR3 sequence is 13 residues long.

This clonotype was detected once. This may arise from a read error, as a much more abundant clone is one base away. The chain joins TRBV4-3 to TRBJ2-1, with D maybe TRBD1 (6 bases). There are 15 residues in the CDR3. The germline V gene has CDR1 LGHNA and CDR2 YSLEER. CDR3 DNA sequence: TGCGCCAGCAGCTACAGGACAGCGACACTCAATGAGCAGCTCTTC. Translated: CASSYRTATLNEQLF.

This chain connects TRBV10-3 to TRBJ1-1; D is possibly TRBD1 (6 bases). V was clipped by 3 bases and J by 5 bases, with 13 bases between them. CDR1 ENHRY and CDR2 SYGVKD come from the germline V gene. The CDR3 length is 14 residues. CDR3 nucleotide sequence: TGTGCCATCAGTGAAAGAGGGGGTCGGACTGAAGCTTTCTTT. It yields the protein CAISERGGRTEAFF.

Of note for this clonotype: This could be a read error, since a much larger clone is one nucleotide away. This sequence joins TRBV6-6 and TRBJ2-1; TRBD1 might be the D (6 bases). This CDR3 is 16 amino acids long. Per germline, CDR1 MNHNY and CDR2 SVGAGI (reference sequence). This CDR3 reads CARSYKGTGPYNEQFF. The DNA for the CDR3 is TGTGCCCGCAGTTACAAAGGAACAGGGCCTTACAATGAGCAGTTCTTC.

J is TRBJ2-6 and V is TRBV4-1; 8 nucleotides align to TRBD1. This CDR3 comprises 17 residues. Germline CDR1 and CDR2: MGHRA and YSYEKL. V lost 0 bases, J lost 9 bases, and 10 bases stayed unmatched. In DNA, the CDR3 is TGCGCCAGCAGCCAAGATGACAGGGGCGCTGGGCTCAACGTCCTGACTTTC. Translation: CASSQDDRGAGLNVLTF.